One and the same sample provided the 3 T cell receptor beta chains below, sequenced in a study of blood T cells in healthy people across ages. The use of a sample-barcoded 5' primer and a J-beta primer mix characterized a second PCR of roughly 7 to 12 cycles. TCRdb recomputed calls from the 5' RACE reads with MiXCR, one row per CDR3 protein. The sample consists of under 800,000 distinct CDR3 sequences, about 40% of them appearing once. Sequencing was carried out using blood. The receptors originated from a woman aged 55 to 70 in good health.

Only a few counts were recorded for this clonotype. The J gene is TRBJ2-7, the V gene TRBV7-9, with D possibly TRBD1 on 6 matching bases. CDR1 and CDR2 (germline): SEHNR, FQNEAQ (reference sequence). Trimming cost V 2 bases and J 5 bases, with 13 bases left between them. The CDR3 is made up of 14 amino acids. DNA of the CDR3: TGTGCCAGCAGCTTACCGGACAGCAGACACGAGCAGTACTTC. This encodes CASSLPDSRHEQYF.

CDR3 sequence (DNA): TGTGCCAGCAGCCTACCTCGGGATGAGCAGTTCTTC. The encoded protein is CASSLPRDEQFF. The chain combines TRBV6-2 or TRBV6-3 with TRBJ2-1; unclear D gene. Trimming took off 6 bases at V and 8 bases at J, with 11 bases between the two ends. CDR3 length: 12 amino acids. CDR1 MNHEY and CDR2 SVGEGT come from the germline V gene.

This clonotype was recorded once. The rearrangement links TRBV5-1 to TRBJ2-1, with a possible D match to TRBD2 (5 bases). The CDR3 contains 15 residues. V was cut by 3 bases and J by 8 bases, with 18 bases left in between. Per germline, CDR1 SGHRS and CDR2 YFSETQ. CDR3: CASSWSGRLGDEQFF. CDR3 nucleotides: TGCGCCAGCAGCTGGAGCGGACGGCTTGGGGATGAGCAGTTCTTC. Full variable domain (remainder filled in from reference TRBV5-1 and TRBJ2-1): KAGVTQTPRYLIKTRGQQVTLSCSPISGHRSVSWYQQTPGQGLQFLFEYFSETQRNKGNFPGRFSGRQFSNSRSEMNVSTLELGDSALYLCASSWSGRLGDEQFFGPGTRLTVL.